A selection of T cell receptor beta chains follows, all from one sample in a study of CD4 T cells in relation to SARS-CoV-2 and coronaviruses. Clones were read by immunoSEQ multiplex PCR, and TCRdb kept only the in-frame ones, dropping some. The sample gives just under 30,000 clones, about 75% of which show up once; 15% to 20% is in the top ten. No antigen is known for these receptors. The sample comprised CD4+ T cells from PBMCs, cultured in vitro. Every receptor here comes from a human donor in good health. Both conserved end residues are part of each CDR3. Fields, in order: D gene, J gene, V gene, clone size, CDR3 protein, CDR3 DNA. A D gene is named only where the DNA matches it firmly. Clone size appears in some rows only: once, few, many, or a class for an expanded clone.

TRBD2 TRBJ2-2 TRBV27 NA CASSLTSGRAGELFF TGTGCCAGCAGTTTGACTAGCGGGAGGGCCGGGGAGCTGTTTTTT
NA TRBJ1-4 TRBV2 NA CASSAQTSGEKLFF TGTGCCAGCAGTGCCCAGACATCGGGGGAAAAACTGTTTTTT
TRBD1 TRBJ1-5 TRBV6-6 once CASTDRGRFSQPQHF TGTGCCAGCACGGACAGGGGGCGCTTCTCTCAGCCCCAGCATTTT
NA TRBJ1-6 TRBV9 few CASSVGGISYNSPLHF TGTGCCAGCAGCGTAGGTGGGATCTCCTATAATTCACCCCTCCACTTT
NA TRBJ1-5 TRBV11-2 NA CASSWGSGDQPQHF TGTGCCAGCAGCTGGGGGTCGGGGGATCAGCCCCAGCATTTT
NA TRBJ1-1 TRBV5-1 NA CASSTGTVNTEAFF TGCGCCAGCAGCACGGGGACGGTGAACACTGAAGCTTTCTTT
TRBD1 TRBJ1-1 TRBV18 NA CASSPRTGTENTEAFF TGTGCCAGCTCACCACGGACAGGGACCGAGAACACTGAAGCTTTCTTT
TRBD2 TRBJ2-1 TRBV5-1 once CASSAGTSGSHEQFF TGCGCCAGCAGCGCCGGGACTAGCGGGAGTCATGAGCAGTTCTTC
NA TRBJ2-1 TRBV5-4 NA CASSLQGGTYNEQFF TGTGCCAGCAGCTTACAGGGGGGGACCTACAATGAGCAGTTCTTC
TRBD1 TRBJ1-1 TRBV3-1/TRBV3-2 NA CASSLSGGANTEAFF TGTGCCAGCAGCCTCTCAGGGGGCGCGAACACTGAAGCTTTCTTT
NA TRBJ2-7 TRBV19 NA CASTLATGSSYEQYF TGTGCCAGTACCCTAGCGACGGGAAGCTCCTACGAGCAGTACTTC
TRBD1 TRBJ1-4 TRBV30 NA CAWSVVGQGREKLFF TGTGCCTGGAGTGTAGTGGGACAGGGGCGCGAAAAACTGTTTTTT
TRBD2 TRBJ2-7 TRBV11-3 NA CASSLESSGEYEQYF TGTGCCAGCAGCTTAGAGAGTAGCGGGGAATACGAGCAGTACTTC
NA TRBJ2-5 TRBV10-2 NA CASSERGAFGKETQYF TGCGCCAGCAGTGAGCGGGGGGCCTTCGGAAAAGAGACCCAGTACTTC
TRBD2 TRBJ2-3 TRBV3-1/TRBV3-2 NA CASSRTSGTDTQYF TGTGCCAGCAGCCGGACTAGCGGCACAGATACGCAGTATTTT
NA TRBJ2-5 TRBV7-8 NA CASSLERLLHKETQYF TGTGCCAGCAGCTTAGAGCGGCTACTCCATAAAGAGACCCAGTACTTC
TRBD1 TRBJ2-5 TRBV5-6 NA CASSLLVTGIQETQYF TGTGCCAGCAGCTTGTTGGTGACAGGGATCCAAGAGACCCAGTACTTC
NA TRBJ2-1 TRBV29-1 few CSVEGAGDNEQFF TGCAGCGTTGAAGGGGCAGGGGACAATGAGCAGTTCTTC
TRBD1 TRBJ2-7 TRBV5-1 NA CASSLGGTGTYEQYF TGCGCCAGCAGCTTGGGTGGGACAGGGACCTACGAGCAGTACTTC
NA TRBJ1-2 TRBV19 NA CASSRLVGDYGYTF TGTGCCAGTAGTCGCCTGGTGGGGGACTATGGCTACACCTTC
NA TRBJ2-2 TRBV5-4 NA CASSYKGTNTGELFF TGTGCCAGCAGCTATAAAGGGACGAACACCGGGGAGCTGTTTTTT
NA TRBJ2-2 TRBV6-4 NA CASSAGDTGELFF TGTGCCAGCAGTGCGGGGGACACCGGGGAGCTGTTTTTT
TRBD1 TRBJ2-5 TRBV5-1 NA CASSLAGQYQETQYF TGCGCCAGCAGCTTGGCGGGACAGTACCAAGAGACCCAGTACTTC
NA TRBJ2-5 TRBV9 NA CASSVAVGSRETQYF TGTGCCAGCAGCGTAGCTGTCGGTTCCCGAGAGACCCAGTACTTC
TRBD1 TRBJ2-1 TRBV19 NA CASSINPAGQGFNEQFF TGTGCCAGTAGTATAAATCCCGCAGGACAGGGTTTCAATGAGCAGTTCTTC
NA TRBJ2-1 TRBV20-1 NA CRPSRDGEQFF TGCAGACCTTCGCGGGACGGTGAGCAGTTCTTC
NA TRBJ1-6 TRBV6-5 NA CASSSPGSDSPLHF TGTGCCAGCAGCTCACCAGGGTCAGATTCACCCCTCCACTTT
NA TRBJ2-6 TRBV19 NA CASSMIWTPLSGANVLTF TGTGCCAGTAGTATGATCTGGACACCCCTCTCTGGGGCCAACGTCCTGACTTTC
NA TRBJ1-6 TRBV6-6 NA CASSPGPGGSSPLHF TGTGCCAGCAGCCCCGGACCCGGGGGTAGTTCACCCCTCCACTTT
NA TRBJ1-6 TRBV7-2 NA CASSFFNSPLHF TGTGCCAGCAGCTTCTTTAATTCACCCCTCCACTTT
TRBD1 TRBJ2-7 TRBV6-5 NA CASRAGTGSSYEQYF TGTGCCAGCAGGGCCGGGACAGGGTCTTCCTACGAGCAGTACTTC
TRBD1 TRBJ1-2 TRBV28 NA CASSLHRGNGYTF TGTGCCAGCAGTTTACACAGGGGAAATGGCTACACCTTC
NA TRBJ1-2 TRBV5-6 NA CASSLWGTGGRYGYTF TGTGCCAGCAGCTTGTGGGGGACGGGGGGTCGTTATGGCTACACCTTC
TRBD1 TRBJ1-6 TRBV13 few CASSSGQLNSPLHF TGTGCCAGCAGCTCGGGACAGCTAAATTCACCCCTCCACTTT
TRBD1 TRBJ1-2 TRBV7-2 NA CASSMLPGQAYYGYTF TGTGCCAGCAGCATGTTACCGGGACAGGCGTACTATGGCTACACCTTC
NA TRBJ1-1 TRBV9 NA CASSPGWAANTEAFF TGTGCCAGCAGCCCGGGTTGGGCCGCGAACACTGAAGCTTTCTTT
NA TRBJ2-1 TRBV14 NA CASSPLGGQPNEQFF TGTGCCAGCAGCCCCCTGGGGGGACAGCCCAATGAGCAGTTCTTC
NA TRBJ1-1 TRBV18 NA CASSPVETGRTEAFF TGTGCCAGCTCACCGGTAGAGACAGGAAGGACTGAAGCTTTCTTT
NA TRBJ2-5 TRBV4-1 once CASSQWAQETQYF TGCGCCAGCAGCCAATGGGCCCAAGAGACCCAGTACTTC
NA TRBJ2-5 TRBV19 once CASSTGPRETQYF TGTGCCAGTAGTACGGGACCGAGGGAGACCCAGTACTTC
TRBD1 TRBJ1-4 TRBV7-9 NA CASTRSGGGTNEKLFF TGTGCCAGCACCAGATCAGGGGGAGGAACTAATGAAAAACTGTTTTTT
NA TRBJ2-1 TRBV29-1 NA CSVVQSSYNEQFF TGCAGCGTTGTACAAAGCTCCTACAATGAGCAGTTCTTC
TRBD1 TRBJ1-5 TRBV18 NA CASSLGQDSNQPQHF TGTGCCAGCTCGTTAGGACAGGATAGCAATCAGCCCCAGCATTTT
NA TRBJ2-7 TRBV7-2 NA CASSRYSTGTYEQYF TGTGCCAGCAGCCGCTATTCTACGGGGACCTACGAGCAGTACTTC
TRBD1 TRBJ1-5 TRBV6-1 NA CASRMTGVGQPQHF TGTGCCAGCAGGATGACAGGGGTAGGCCAGCCCCAGCATTTT
NA TRBJ2-5 TRBV7-9 NA CASSSNALGGGSETQYF TGTGCCAGCAGCTCAAACGCCCTAGGGGGAGGGAGTGAGACCCAGTACTTC
TRBD1 TRBJ2-6 TRBV4-3 few CASSQDPGGYSGANVLTF TGCGCCAGCAGCCAAGATCCAGGGGGCTACTCTGGGGCCAACGTCCTGACTTTC
NA TRBJ2-7 TRBV29-1 NA CSVGGSSYEQYF TGCAGCGTTGGCGGAAGCTCCTACGAGCAGTACTTC